This T cell receptor (beta chain) was sequenced during a study of T cell responses to AZD1222 COVID-19 vaccine listed by TCRdb under 2021. Study-level background: A total of 233 trial participants underwent TCR sequencing, of whom 207 received two doses of AZD1222 and about 25 received two doses of the MenACWY control vaccine. Enrollment into the trials was organized by age into subgroups of 18-55, 56-69 and 70-plus years, and those subgroups contained roughly 140, 27 and 60 TCR-sequenced participants, respectively.

What the study reported, not specific to this receptor: A significant rise in spike-specific TCR breadth and depth was observed after two AZD1222 doses relative to day 0 and relative to MenACWY recipients. In the small 56-69-year group, the increase in depth fell short of significance, most likely because of low power. Nearly half of unique spike-specific TCRs reportedly recognized epitopes outside regions mutated in the B.1.351 and B.1.1.7 variants. Conclusions about previously exposed vaccinees were limited because only five to seven AZD1222 recipients were SARS-CoV-2 seropositive at baseline. Vaccine-associated CD4 TCRs spanned the whole spike protein, with dominant responses in regions 160-218 and 743-854. No day 14 peak-response samples were available, so repertoires were characterized only after the peak T cell response. Participants were mostly white British, with more females than males. The authors suggested clonal diversity may have been underestimated.

The CDR3 regions of human TCRbeta chains were analyzed by immunosequencing. The original pipeline was this. TCRs in the repertoires were compared against a reference library of SARS-CoV-2-specific TCRs that had been generated with the MIRA antigen-specificity platform. Breadth was defined as the fraction of unique TCRs that were SARS-CoV-2-associated. Depth was defined as the fraction of total T cells that were SARS-CoV-2-associated. Using the MIRA data, each spike-specific TCR was mapped to the spike region that the TCR reacts to and placed in a CD4 or CD8 class. Log10-transformed breadth and depth values were compared by one-way ANOVA with Sidak's multiple comparisons tests. TCRdb took over this immuneACCESS table, retaining in-frame rearrangements with V and J assigned. Such tables are incomplete; in checked studies, under half of the missing clones stem from an unresolved V gene, and the remainder is unexplained. The V and J calls and the clone size are those of that table, but D and trimming were determined from the DNA. The record for this sample contains more than 110,000 clones. The top ten clones comprise around 2.4% of the sample.

Concerning this clone itself: The target of this receptor is not known.

What this sample's time point label stands for: baseline before first vaccination. Vaccinee samples came from UK trials COV001 and COV002, including a single-blind randomized controlled phase 2/3 trial of AZD1222 (ChAdOx1 nCoV-19) in healthy adults. Trial participant PBMC samples were collected at day 0 and day 28 after the second dose for TCRbeta chain sequencing. The V end loses 4 bases and the J end loses 3 bases, and a stretch of 13 bases separates them. CDR1 SGDLS and CDR2 YYNGEE were looked up in the germline V gene. The CDR3, from cysteine to phenylalanine, totals 14 residues. The only DNA kept is the CDR3, 42 bases in frame from the first base.

The V gene is TRBV9 and the J gene is TRBJ1-2; the D gene is possibly TRBD1, with 5 bases matching. The specimen was peripheral blood. The TCR sequence derives from an adult in good health. The CDR3 here reads CASSPRGDYYGYTF. The sequenced DNA is TGTGCCAGCAGCCCAAGAGGGGATTACTATGGCTACACCTTC.